In this sample, the clone carrying this T cell receptor (beta chain) turned up a few times. Its antigen is currently unknown. Employing constant-segment primers, 5'RACE generated TCR alpha and TCR beta cDNA libraries bearing sample barcodes and UMIs. MiXCR was run by TCRdb on the 5' RACE reads, yielding one entry per CDR3 protein. The table records over 500,000 distinct CDR3 sequences, around 16% of them present only once. These data come from a study of T-cell memory formation after mild COVID-19. Study-wide results and limits: Clones contracting across day 15 to 85 had a balanced CD4/CD8 profile; later expanding clones leaned CD4+. In second-wave clones peaking day 37, SARS-CoV-2 specificity remained unconfirmed. The main location of contracting CD4+ clones was CM and EM, and that of contracting CD8+ clones was EMRA.

The ends were cut back, 0 bases at V and 7 bases at J, with 18 bases in the middle. CDR3 size: 16 residues. CDR1 and CDR2 (germline): SGHAT, FQNNGV. The chain employs TRBV11-2 and TRBJ1-2; D is ambiguous. The receptor was isolated from an adult woman who had mild COVID-19 (a few samples of this study predate the infection). Cell type and time point are not known. The sequenced sample was PBMCs or a T cell subset sorted from them (not recorded which). Written as DNA, the CDR3 is TGTGCCAGCAGCTTAGATGCAGCTTTCTCCCCCGCTGGCTACACCTTC. The encoded protein is CASSLDAAFSPAGYTF.